These T cell receptor beta chains were read from a single sample in a study of OX40 agonist ivuxolimab in advanced cancers. Method: immunoSEQ multiplex PCR; TCRdb's copy keeps in-frame clones and lacks some. The sample consists of 91,000 or so clones, approximately 90% of them appearing once. Here the sequenced sample was CD4+ or CD8+ T cells sorted from blood, taken in a trial of the OX40 agonist ivuxolimab. These receptors all come from an adult with an advanced solid tumor such as melanoma, head and neck, liver or kidney cancer. Both conserved end residues are part of each CDR3. Fields, in order: clone size, D gene, J gene, V gene, CDR3 protein, CDR3 DNA. D genes are given only for firm matches. Clone sizes are given selectively: once, few, many, or a class where the clone is expanded.

NA | NA | TRBJ1-2 | TRBV7-2 | CASSFRQSYGYTF | TGTGCCAGCAGCTTTCGGCAGAGCTATGGCTACACCTTC
NA | NA | TRBJ1-1 | TRBV30 | CAWRRTTENTEAFF | TGTGCCTGGAGAAGGACGACGGAGAACACTGAAGCTTTCTTT
NA | NA | TRBJ1-2 | TRBV30 | CAWSVLGTYGYTF | TGTGCCTGGAGTGTACTGGGGACCTATGGCTACACCTTC
NA | NA | TRBJ2-2 | TRBV23-1 | CASSQAKTSPWPGELFF | TGCGCCAGCAGTCAAGCTAAGACTAGTCCCTGGCCCGGGGAGCTGTTTTTT
NA | TRBD2 | TRBJ2-7 | TRBV18 | CASSPQTSDYEQYF | TGTGCCAGCTCACCACAGACTAGCGACTACGAGCAGTACTTC
NA | NA | TRBJ1-5 | TRBV27 | CASSWRGGAWSQHF | TGTGCCAGCAGTTGGAGGGGGGGGGCCTGGTCCCAGCATTTT
few | TRBD1 | TRBJ2-6 | TRBV5-1 | CASSLVGGGGANVLTF | TGCGCCAGCAGCTTGGTAGGGGGCGGTGGGGCCAACGTCCTGACTTTC
NA | NA | TRBJ2-7 | TRBV4-2 | CASSQDPQRTYEQYF | TGTGCCAGCAGCCAAGATCCTCAGCGGACCTACGAGCAGTACTTC
NA | TRBD2 | TRBJ2-7 | TRBV6-5 | CASRRILAGESEQYF | TGTGCCAGCAGAAGAATACTAGCGGGAGAGAGCGAGCAGTACTTC
NA | TRBD2 | TRBJ2-3 | TRBV9 | CASSVRLTTRNSGGPEDTQYF | TGTGCCAGCAGCGTAAGGTTGACCACGCGGAATTCGGGAGGGCCCGAAGATACGCAGTATTTT
once | NA | TRBJ2-1 | TRBV19 | CASSIDLLRNEQFF | TGTGCCAGTAGTATTGATCTCCTGCGGAATGAGCAGTTCTTC
NA | TRBD1 | TRBJ1-2 | TRBV5-6 | CASSSRTGGNSF | TGTGCCAGCAGCTCCCGGACAGGAGGTAACTCCTTC
NA | NA | TRBJ2-1 | TRBV4-1 | CASSPTSGSKFF | TGCGCCAGCAGCCCTACCTCGGGGAGTAAGTTCTTC
NA | NA | TRBJ2-7 | TRBV11-2 | CASSPRKEIGYEQYF | TGTGCCAGCAGCCCCCGAAAAGAGATCGGCTACGAGCAGTACTTC
NA | TRBD1 | TRBJ2-5 | TRBV11-3 | CASTLPGTGGRETQYF | TGTGCCAGCACCCTTCCGGGGACAGGGGGACGAGAGACCCAGTACTTC
few | NA | TRBJ2-7 | TRBV5-8 | CASSLVGLSYEQYF | TGTGCCAGCAGCTTGGTCGGGCTCTCCTACGAGCAGTACTTC
NA | TRBD1 | TRBJ2-5 | TRBV7-7 | CASSLGLPGTGQETQYF | TGTGCTAGCAGCTTGGGTCTGCCCGGGACAGGCCAAGAGACCCAGTACTTC
NA | NA | TRBJ1-2 | TRBV4-1 | CASSASGTPYGYTF | TGCGCCAGCAGCGCATCCGGGACACCCTATGGCTACACCTTC
NA | TRBD2 | TRBJ2-4 | TRBV19 | CATTGLAEAKNIQYF | TGTGCCACCACTGGACTAGCGGAAGCCAAAAACATTCAGTACTTC
NA | TRBD1 | TRBJ2-1 | TRBV5-1 | CASRVQGPSNEQFF | TGCGCCAGCAGGGTACAGGGGCCTTCCAATGAGCAGTTCTTC
NA | TRBD1 | TRBJ1-4 | TRBV5-1 | CASSGGQDNEKLFF | TGCGCCAGCAGCGGCGGACAGGATAATGAAAAACTGTTTTTT
NA | NA | TRBJ2-7 | TRBV30 | CAWSVRTLAPYEQYF | TGTGCCTGGAGTGTACGAACGTTGGCACCCTACGAGCAGTACTTC
NA | NA | TRBJ2-3 | TRBV20-1 | CSARTSDTQYF | TGCAGTGCGAGGACGTCAGATACGCAGTATTTT
NA | TRBD2 | TRBJ2-1 | TRBV5-4 | CASSLASGSDDNEQFF | TGTGCCAGCAGCTTGGCTAGCGGGAGCGACGACAATGAGCAGTTCTTC
NA | NA | TRBJ2-7 | TRBV2 | CASRPLQGRYEQYF | TGTGCCAGCAGACCCCTACAGGGGAGGTACGAGCAGTACTTC
NA | TRBD2 | TRBJ2-1 | TRBV5-1 | CASSTGTSGSKEQFF | TGCGCCAGCAGCACCGGGACTAGCGGGAGTAAAGAGCAGTTCTTC
NA | TRBD1 | TRBJ1-2 | TRBV7-2 | CASSPDRGLYGYTF | TGTGCCAGCAGCCCTGACAGGGGGCTCTATGGCTACACCTTC
NA | TRBD1 | TRBJ2-7 | TRBV15 | CATSRDAGTAAYEQYF | TGTGCCACCAGCAGAGATGCCGGGACAGCCGCCTACGAGCAGTACTTC
NA | TRBD1 | TRBJ2-7 | TRBV5-4 | CASSPDLGQLYEQYF | TGTGCCAGCAGCCCGGACTTGGGACAGCTCTACGAGCAGTACTTC
NA | NA | TRBJ2-1 | TRBV11-3 | CASSLRDSYNEQFF | TGTGCCAGCAGCTTAAGGGACTCCTACAATGAGCAGTTCTTC
NA | NA | TRBJ2-5 | TRBV20-1 | CSAPDQETQYF | TGCAGTGCTCCGGATCAAGAGACCCAGTACTTC